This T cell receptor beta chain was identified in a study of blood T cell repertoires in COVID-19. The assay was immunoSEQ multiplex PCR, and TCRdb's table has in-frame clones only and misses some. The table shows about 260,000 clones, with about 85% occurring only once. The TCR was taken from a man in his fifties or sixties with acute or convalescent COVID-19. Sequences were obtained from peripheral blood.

The CDR3 loop is CASSPQTSRTGELFF. The DNA for the CDR3 is TGTGCCAGCAGCCCTCAGACTAGCCGGACCGGGGAGCTGTTTTTT. The genes are TRBV7-2 and TRBJ2-2, with 7 bases fitting TRBD2. The germline CDR1 and CDR2 sequences are SGHTA and FQGNSA. The V segment lost 5 bases and the J segment 5 bases; nucleotides outside the gene matches: 8. This CDR3 is built from 15 residues.